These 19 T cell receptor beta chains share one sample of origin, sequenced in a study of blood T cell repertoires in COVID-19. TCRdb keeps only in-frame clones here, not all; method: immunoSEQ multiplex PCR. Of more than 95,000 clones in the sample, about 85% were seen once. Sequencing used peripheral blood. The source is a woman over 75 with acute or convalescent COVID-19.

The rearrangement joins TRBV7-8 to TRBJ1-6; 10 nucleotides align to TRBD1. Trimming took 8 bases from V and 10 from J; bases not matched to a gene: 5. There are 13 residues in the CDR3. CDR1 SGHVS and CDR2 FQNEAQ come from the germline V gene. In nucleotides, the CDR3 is TGTGCCAGCTCCAGGGACAGGGGCTCACCCCTCCACTTT. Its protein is CASSRDRGSPLHF.

For the CDR3, the DNA is TGTGCCAGCAGCTTAGTGACAGGGTTCGGCAATCAGCCCCAGCATTTT. It codes for CASSLVTGFGNQPQHF. This chain uses TRBV7-9 with TRBJ1-5, with 7 nucleotides matching TRBD1. Germline V CDR1 and CDR2: SEHNR, FQNEAQ (reference sequence). This CDR3 has 16 amino acids. V trimming: 1 base; J trimming: 2 bases; junction bases outside the gene matches: 5.

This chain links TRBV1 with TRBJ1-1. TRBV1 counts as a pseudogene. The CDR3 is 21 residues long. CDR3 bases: TGCACCAGCAGCCAAGATCTGCAAAGCATCGAAATCGGAACGAGGATCACTGAAGCTTTCTTT. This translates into CTSSQDLQSIEIGTRITEAFF.

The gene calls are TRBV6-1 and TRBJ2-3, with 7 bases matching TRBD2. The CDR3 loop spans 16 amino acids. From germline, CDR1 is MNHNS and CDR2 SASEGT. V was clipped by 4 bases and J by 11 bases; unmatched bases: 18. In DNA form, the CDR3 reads TGTGCCAGCAGTGCTCGACTGAGCACAAGCGCGGGGGAGCAGTATTTT. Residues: CASSARLSTSAGEQYF.

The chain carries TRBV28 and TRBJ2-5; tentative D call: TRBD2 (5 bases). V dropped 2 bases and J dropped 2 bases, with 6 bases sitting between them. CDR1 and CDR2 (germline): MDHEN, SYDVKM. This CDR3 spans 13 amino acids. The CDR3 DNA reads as TGTGCCAGCAGTTTACGGGATCAAGAGACCCAGTACTTC. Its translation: CASSLRDQETQYF. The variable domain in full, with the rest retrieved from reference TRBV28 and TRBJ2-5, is DVKVTQSSRYLVKRTGEKVFLECVQDMDHENMFWYRQDPGLGLRLIYFSYDVKMKEKGDIPEGYSVSREKKERFSLILESASTNQTSMYLCASSLRDQETQYFGPGTRLLVL.

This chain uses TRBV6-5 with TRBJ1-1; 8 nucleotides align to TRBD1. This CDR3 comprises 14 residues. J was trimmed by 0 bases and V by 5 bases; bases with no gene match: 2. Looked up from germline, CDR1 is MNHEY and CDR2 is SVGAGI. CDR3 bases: TGTGCCAGCAGTAAACAGGGGGTGAACACTGAAGCTTTCTTT. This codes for CASSKQGVNTEAFF.

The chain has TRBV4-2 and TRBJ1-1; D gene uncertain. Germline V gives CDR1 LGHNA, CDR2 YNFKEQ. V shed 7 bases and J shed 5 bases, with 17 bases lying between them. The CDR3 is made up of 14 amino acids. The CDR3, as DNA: TGTGCCAGCACCACCGGCGGTGAGGGAACTGAAGCTTTCTTT. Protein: CASTTGGEGTEAFF.

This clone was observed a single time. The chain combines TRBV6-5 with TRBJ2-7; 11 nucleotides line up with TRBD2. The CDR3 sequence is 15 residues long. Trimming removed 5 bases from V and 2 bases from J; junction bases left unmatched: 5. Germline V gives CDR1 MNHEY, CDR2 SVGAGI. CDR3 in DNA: TGTGCCAGCAGTACCCATAGCGGGGGGGCCTACGAGCAGTACTTC. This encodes CASSTHSGGAYEQYF.

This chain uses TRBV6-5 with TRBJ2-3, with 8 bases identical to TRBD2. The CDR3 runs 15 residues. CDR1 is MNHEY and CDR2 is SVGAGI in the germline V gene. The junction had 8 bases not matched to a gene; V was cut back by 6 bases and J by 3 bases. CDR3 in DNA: TGTGCCAGCAGGGGGGCGCGGGGGGTAACAGATACGCAGTATTTT. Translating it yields CASRGARGVTDTQYF.

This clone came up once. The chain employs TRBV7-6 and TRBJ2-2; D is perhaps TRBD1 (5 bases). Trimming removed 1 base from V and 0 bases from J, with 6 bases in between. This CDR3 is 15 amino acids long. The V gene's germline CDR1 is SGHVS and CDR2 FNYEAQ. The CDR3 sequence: CASSLDRSNTGELFF. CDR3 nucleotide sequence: TGTGCCAGCAGCTTAGACAGGTCGAACACCGGGGAGCTGTTTTTT.

The CDR3: CASRKREIKAYEQYF. CDR3 in DNA: TGTGCCAGCAGAAAGAGGGAGATAAAGGCCTACGAGCAGTACTTC. The chain joins TRBV6-5 to TRBJ2-7, with D possibly being TRBD2 (5 bases). The CDR3 runs 15 residues. V shed 6 bases and J shed 2 bases, with 17 bases lying between them. Germline V lookup: CDR1 MNHEY, CDR2 SVGAGI.

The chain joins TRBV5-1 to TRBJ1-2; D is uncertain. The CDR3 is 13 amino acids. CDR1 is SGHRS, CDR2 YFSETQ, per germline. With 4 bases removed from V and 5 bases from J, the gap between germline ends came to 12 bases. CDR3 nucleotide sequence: TGCGCCAGCAGCGTCTCAGCGTTTTATGGCTACACCTTC. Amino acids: CASSVSAFYGYTF.

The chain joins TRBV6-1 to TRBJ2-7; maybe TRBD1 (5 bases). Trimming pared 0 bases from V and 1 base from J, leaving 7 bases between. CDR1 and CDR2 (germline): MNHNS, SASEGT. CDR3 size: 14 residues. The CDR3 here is CASSEAQASYEQYF. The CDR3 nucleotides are TGTGCCAGCAGTGAAGCACAGGCGTCCTACGAGCAGTACTTC.

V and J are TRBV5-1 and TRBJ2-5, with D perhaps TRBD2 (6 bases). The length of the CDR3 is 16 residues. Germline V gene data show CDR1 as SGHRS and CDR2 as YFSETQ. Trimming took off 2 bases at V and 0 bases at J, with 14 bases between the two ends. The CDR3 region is CASSFGGASYQETQYF. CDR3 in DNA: TGCGCCAGCAGCTTTGGAGGGGCCTCGTACCAAGAGACCCAGTACTTC.

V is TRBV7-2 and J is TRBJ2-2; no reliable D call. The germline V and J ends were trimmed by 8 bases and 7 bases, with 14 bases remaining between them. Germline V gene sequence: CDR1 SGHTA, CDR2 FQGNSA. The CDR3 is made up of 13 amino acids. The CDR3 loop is CASARPSGGELFF. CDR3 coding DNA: TGTGCCAGCGCCCGCCCGAGTGGCGGGGAGCTGTTTTTT.

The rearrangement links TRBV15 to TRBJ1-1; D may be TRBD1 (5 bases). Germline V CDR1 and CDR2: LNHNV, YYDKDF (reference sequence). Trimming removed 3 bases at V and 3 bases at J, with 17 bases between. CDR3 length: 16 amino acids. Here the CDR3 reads CATSSPGGRGDTEAFF. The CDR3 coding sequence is TGTGCCACCAGCAGCCCCGGGGGACGGGGGGACACTGAAGCTTTCTTT.

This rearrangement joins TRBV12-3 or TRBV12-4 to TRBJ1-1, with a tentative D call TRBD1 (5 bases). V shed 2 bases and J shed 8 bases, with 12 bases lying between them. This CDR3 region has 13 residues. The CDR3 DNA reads TGTGCCAGCAGTTTAATCGGGAGGACAGAAGCTTTCTTT. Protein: CASSLIGRTEAFF.

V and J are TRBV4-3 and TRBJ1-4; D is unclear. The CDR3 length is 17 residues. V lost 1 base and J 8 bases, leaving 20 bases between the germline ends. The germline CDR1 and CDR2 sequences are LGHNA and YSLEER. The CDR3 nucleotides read TGCGCCAGCAGCCAAGGAGGGCCGGGATACGCGGGAGAAAAACTGTTTTTT. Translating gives CASSQGGPGYAGEKLFF.

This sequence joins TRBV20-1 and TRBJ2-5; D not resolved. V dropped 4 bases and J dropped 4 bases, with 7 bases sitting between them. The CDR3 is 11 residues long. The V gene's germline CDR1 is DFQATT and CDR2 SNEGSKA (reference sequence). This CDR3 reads CSANVAETQYF. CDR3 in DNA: TGCAGTGCTAATGTAGCAGAGACCCAGTACTTC.